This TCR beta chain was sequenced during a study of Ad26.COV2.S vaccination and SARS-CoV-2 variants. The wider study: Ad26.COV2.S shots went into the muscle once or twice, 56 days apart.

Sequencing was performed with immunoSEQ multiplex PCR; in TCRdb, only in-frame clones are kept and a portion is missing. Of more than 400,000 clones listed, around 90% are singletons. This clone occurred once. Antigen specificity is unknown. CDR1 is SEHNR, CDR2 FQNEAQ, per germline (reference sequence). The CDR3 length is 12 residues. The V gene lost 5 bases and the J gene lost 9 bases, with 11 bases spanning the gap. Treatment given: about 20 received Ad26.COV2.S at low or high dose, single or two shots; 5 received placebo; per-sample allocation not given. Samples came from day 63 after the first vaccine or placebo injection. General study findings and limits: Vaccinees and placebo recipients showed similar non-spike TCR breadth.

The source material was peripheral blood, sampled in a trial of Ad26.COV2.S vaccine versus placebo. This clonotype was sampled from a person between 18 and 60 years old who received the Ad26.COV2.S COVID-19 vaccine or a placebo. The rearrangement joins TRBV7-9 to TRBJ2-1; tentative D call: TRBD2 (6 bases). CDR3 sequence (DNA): TGTGCCAGCAGCCCCCGGGACTTTGAGCAGTTCTTC. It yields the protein CASSPRDFEQFF.